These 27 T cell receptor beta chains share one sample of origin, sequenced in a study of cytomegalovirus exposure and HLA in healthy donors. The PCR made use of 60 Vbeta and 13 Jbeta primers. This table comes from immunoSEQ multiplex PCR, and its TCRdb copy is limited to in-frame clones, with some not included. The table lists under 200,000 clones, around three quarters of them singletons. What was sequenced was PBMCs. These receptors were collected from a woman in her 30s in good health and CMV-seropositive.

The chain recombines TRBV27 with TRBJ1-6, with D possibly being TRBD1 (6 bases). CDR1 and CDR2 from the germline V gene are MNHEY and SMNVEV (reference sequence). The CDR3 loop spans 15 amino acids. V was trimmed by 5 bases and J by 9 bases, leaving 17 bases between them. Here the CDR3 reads CASSPLAGVGSPLHF. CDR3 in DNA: TGTGCCAGCAGTCCTCTGGCAGGGGTGGGTTCACCCCTCCACTTT.

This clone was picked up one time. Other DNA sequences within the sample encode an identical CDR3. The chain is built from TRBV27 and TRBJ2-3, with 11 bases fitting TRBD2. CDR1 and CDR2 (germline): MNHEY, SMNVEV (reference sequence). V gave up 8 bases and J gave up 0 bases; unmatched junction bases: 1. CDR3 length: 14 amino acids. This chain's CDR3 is CASRLAGSTDTQYF. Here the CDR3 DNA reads TGTGCCAGCCGACTAGCGGGGAGCACAGATACGCAGTATTTT.

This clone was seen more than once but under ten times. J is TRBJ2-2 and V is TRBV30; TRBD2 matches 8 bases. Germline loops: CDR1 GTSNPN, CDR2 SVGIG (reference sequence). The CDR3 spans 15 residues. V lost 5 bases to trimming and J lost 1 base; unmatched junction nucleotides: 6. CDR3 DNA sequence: TGTGCCTGGGCCCGGGGGGGTTGGAACACCGGGGAGCTGTTTTTT. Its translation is CAWARGGWNTGELFF.

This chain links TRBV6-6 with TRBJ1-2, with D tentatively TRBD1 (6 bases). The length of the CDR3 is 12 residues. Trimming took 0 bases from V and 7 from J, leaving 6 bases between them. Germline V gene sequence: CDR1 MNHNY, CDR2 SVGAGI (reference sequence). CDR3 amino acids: CASSYSDSGYTF. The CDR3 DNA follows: TGTGCCAGCAGTTACTCGGACAGTGGCTACACCTTC.

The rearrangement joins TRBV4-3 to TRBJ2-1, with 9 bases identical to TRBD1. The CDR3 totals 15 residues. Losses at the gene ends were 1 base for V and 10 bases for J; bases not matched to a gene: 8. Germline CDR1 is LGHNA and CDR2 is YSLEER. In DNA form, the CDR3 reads TGCGCCAGCAGCCAAGGTGGGACAGGGTTTGGGGAGCAGTTCTTC. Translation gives CASSQGGTGFGEQFF.

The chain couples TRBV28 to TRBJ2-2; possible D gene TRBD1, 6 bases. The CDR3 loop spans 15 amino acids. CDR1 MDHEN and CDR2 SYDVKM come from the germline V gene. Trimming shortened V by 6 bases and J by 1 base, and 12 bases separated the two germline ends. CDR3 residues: CASSPLDRNTGELFF. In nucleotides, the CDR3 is TGTGCCAGCAGCCCCCTGGACAGGAACACCGGGGAGCTGTTTTTT.

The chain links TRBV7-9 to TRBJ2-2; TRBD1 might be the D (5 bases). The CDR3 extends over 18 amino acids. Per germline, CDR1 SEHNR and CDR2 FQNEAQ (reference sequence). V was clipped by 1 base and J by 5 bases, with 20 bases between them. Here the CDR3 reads CASSLVGRRARGTGELFF. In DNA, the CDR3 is TGTGCCAGCAGCTTAGTGGGCCGCAGGGCCCGTGGGACCGGGGAGCTGTTTTTT. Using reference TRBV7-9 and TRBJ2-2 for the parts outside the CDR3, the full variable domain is DTGVSQNPRHKITKRGQNVTFRCDPISEHNRLYWYRQTLGQGPEFLTYFQNEAQLEKSRLLSDRFSAERPKGSFSTLEIQRTEQGDSAMYLCASSLVGRRARGTGELFFGEGSRLTVL.

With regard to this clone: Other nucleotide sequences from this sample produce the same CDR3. The CDR3 region has the DNA TGTGCCAGCAGTCGACAGGGACCCCCCTACGAGCAGTACTTC. It encodes CASSRQGPPYEQYF. The chain joins TRBV28 to TRBJ2-7; 7 nucleotides agree with TRBD1. With 5 bases clipped from V and 2 bases from J, the junction kept 6 bases outside the gene matches. Germline-derived CDR1 and CDR2 are MDHEN and SYDVKM. This CDR3 contains 14 residues.

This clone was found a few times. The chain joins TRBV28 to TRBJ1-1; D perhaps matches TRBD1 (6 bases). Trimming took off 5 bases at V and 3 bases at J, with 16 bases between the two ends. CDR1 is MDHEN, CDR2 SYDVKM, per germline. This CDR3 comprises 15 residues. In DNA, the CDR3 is TGTGCCAGCAGTCGCCCATCCGCAGGGGACACTGAAGCTTTCTTT. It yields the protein CASSRPSAGDTEAFF.

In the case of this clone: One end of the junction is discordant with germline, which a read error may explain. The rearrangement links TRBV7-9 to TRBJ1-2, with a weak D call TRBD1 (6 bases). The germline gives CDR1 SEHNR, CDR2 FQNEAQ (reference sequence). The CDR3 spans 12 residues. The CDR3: CSSWHQGLGYTF. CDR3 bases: TGTTCCAGCTGGCATCAGGGGCTCGGCTACACCTTC.

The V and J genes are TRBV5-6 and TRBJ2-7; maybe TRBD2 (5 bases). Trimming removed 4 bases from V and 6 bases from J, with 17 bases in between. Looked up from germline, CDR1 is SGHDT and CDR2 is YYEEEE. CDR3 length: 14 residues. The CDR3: CASSPGTRLGEQYF. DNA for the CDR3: TGTGCCAGCAGCCCTGGAACTAGACTGGGCGAGCAGTACTTC.

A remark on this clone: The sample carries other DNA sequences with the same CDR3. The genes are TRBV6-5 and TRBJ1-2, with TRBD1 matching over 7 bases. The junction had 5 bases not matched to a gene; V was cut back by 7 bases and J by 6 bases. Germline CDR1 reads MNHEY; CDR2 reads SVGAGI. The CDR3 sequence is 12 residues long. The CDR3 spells CASTKTGHGYTF. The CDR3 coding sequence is TGTGCCAGCACTAAGACAGGGCATGGCTACACCTTC.

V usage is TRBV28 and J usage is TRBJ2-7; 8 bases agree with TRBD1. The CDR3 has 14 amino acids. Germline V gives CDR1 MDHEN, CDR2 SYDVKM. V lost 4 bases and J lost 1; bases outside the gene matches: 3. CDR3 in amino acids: CASSSRDRSYEQYF. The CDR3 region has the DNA TGTGCCAGCAGTTCCCGGGACAGGTCCTACGAGCAGTACTTC.

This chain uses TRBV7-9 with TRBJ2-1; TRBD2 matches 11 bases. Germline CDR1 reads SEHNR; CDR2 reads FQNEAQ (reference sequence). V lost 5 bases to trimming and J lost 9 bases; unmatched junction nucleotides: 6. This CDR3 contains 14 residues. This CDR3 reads CASSTSGRDVEQFF. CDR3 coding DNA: TGTGCCAGCAGCACTAGCGGGAGAGATGTTGAGCAGTTCTTC.

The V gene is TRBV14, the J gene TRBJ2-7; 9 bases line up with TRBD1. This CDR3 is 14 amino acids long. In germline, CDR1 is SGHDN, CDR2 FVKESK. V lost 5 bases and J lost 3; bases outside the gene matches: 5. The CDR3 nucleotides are TGTGCCAGCAGCTTCGACAGGGGGAACTACGAGCAGTACTTC. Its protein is CASSFDRGNYEQYF.

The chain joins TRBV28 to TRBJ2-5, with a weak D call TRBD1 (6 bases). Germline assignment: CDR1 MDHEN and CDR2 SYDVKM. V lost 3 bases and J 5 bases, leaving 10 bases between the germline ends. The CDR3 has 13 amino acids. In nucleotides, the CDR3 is TGTGCCAGCAGTTTCGGGACACCGGAGACCCAGTACTTC. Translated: CASSFGTPETQYF.

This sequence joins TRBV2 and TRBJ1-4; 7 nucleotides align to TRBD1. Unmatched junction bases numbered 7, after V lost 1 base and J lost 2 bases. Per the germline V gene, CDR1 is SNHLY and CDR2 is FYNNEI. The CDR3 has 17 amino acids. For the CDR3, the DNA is TGTGCCAGCAGTGAAGGTCAAACAGGGGCGACTAATGAAAAACTGTTTTTT. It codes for CASSEGQTGATNEKLFF.

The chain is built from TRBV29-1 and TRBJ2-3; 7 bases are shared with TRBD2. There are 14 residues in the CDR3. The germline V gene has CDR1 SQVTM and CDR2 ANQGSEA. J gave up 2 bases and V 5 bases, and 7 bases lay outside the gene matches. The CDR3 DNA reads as TGCAGCGTTCGAACCGGGACTACCACAGATACGCAGTATTTT. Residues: CSVRTGTTTDTQYF.

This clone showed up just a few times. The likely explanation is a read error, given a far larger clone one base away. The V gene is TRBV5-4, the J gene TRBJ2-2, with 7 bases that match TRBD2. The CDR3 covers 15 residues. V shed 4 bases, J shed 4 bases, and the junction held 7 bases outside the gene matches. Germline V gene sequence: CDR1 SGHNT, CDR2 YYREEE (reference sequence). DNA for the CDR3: TGTGCCAGCAGCCGGTGGGGGGGTGGCACCGGGGAGCTGTTTTTT. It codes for CASSRWGGGTGELFF.

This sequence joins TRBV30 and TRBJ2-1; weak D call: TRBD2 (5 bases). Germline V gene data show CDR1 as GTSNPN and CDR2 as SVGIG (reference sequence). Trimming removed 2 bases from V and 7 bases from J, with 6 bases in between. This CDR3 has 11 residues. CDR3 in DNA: TGTGCCTGGAGTCGACTAAATGAGCAGTTCTTC. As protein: CAWSRLNEQFF.

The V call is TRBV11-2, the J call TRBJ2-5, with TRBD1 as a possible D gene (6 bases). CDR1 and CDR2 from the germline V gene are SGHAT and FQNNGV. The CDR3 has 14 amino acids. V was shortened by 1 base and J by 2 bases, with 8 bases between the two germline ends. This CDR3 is CASSLGTAQETQYF. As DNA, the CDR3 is TGTGCCAGCAGCTTAGGGACAGCTCAAGAGACCCAGTACTTC.

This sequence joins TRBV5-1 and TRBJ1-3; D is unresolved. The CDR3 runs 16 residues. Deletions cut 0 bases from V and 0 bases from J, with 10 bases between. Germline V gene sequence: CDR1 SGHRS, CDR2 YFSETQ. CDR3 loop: CASSLVGGPSGNTIYF. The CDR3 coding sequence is TGCGCCAGCAGCTTGGTTGGCGGCCCCTCTGGAAACACCATATATTTT. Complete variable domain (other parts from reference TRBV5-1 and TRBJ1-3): KAGVTQTPRYLIKTRGQQVTLSCSPISGHRSVSWYQQTPGQGLQFLFEYFSETQRNKGNFPGRFSGRQFSNSRSEMNVSTLELGDSALYLCASSLVGGPSGNTIYFGEGSWLTVV.

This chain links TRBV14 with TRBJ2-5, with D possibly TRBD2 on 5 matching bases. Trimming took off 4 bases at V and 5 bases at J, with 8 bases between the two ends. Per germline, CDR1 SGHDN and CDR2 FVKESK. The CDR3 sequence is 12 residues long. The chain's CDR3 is CASSRTGETQYF. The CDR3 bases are TGTGCCAGCAGCCGTACGGGGGAGACCCAGTACTTC. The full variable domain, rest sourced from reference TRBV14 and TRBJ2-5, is EAGVTQFPSHSVIEKGQTVTLRCDPISGHDNLYWYRRVMGKEIKFLLHFVKESKQDESGMPNNRFLAERTGGTYSTLKVQPAELEDSGVYFCASSRTGETQYFGPGTRLLVL.

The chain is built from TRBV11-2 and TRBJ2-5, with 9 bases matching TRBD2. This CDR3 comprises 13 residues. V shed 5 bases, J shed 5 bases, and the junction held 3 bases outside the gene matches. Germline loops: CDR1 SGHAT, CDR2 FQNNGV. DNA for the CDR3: TGTGCCAGCAGCCTGAGCGGGGGGGAGACCCAGTACTTC. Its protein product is CASSLSGGETQYF. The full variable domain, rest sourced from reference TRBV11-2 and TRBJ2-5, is EAGVAQSPRYKIIEKRQSVAFWCNPISGHATLYWYQQILGQGPKLLIQFQNNGVVDDSQLPKDRFSAERLKGVDSTLKIQPAKLEDSAVYLCASSLSGGETQYFGPGTRLLVL.

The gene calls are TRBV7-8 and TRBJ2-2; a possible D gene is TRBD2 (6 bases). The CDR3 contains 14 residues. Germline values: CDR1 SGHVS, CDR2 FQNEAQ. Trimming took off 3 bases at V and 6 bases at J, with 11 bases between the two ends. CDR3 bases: TGTGCCAGCAGCTTGAGACTAGACGCCGGGGAGCTGTTTTTT. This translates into CASSLRLDAGELFF.

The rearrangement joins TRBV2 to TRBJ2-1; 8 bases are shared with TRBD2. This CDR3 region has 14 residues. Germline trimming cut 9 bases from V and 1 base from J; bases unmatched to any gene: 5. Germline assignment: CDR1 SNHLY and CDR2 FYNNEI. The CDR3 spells CASKPGGSYNEQFF. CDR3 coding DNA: TGTGCCAGTAAGCCGGGAGGGTCCTACAATGAGCAGTTCTTC.

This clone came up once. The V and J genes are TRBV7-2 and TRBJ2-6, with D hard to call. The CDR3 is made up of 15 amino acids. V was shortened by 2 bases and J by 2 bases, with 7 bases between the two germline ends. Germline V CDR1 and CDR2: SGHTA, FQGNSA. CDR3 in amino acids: CASSLSPTGANVLTF. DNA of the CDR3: TGTGCCAGCAGCTTATCCCCCACTGGGGCCAACGTCCTGACTTTC. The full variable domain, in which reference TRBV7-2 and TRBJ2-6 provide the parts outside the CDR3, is GAGVSQSPSNKVTEKGKDVELRCDPISGHTALYWYRQSLGQGLEFLIYFQGNSAPDKSGLPSDRFSAERTGGSVSTLTIQRTQQEDSAVYLCASSLSPTGANVLTFGAGSRLTVL.